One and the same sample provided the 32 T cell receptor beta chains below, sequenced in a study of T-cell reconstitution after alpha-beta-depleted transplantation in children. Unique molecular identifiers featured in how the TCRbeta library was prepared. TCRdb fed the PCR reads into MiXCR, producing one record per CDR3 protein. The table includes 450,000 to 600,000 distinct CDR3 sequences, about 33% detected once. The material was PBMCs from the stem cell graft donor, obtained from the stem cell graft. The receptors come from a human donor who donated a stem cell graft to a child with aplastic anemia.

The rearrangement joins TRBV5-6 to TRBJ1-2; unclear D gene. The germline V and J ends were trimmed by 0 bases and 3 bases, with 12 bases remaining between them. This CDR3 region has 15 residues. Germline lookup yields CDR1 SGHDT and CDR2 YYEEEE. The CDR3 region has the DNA TGTGCCAGCAGCTTGGATCCGCAGCCCTACTATGGCTACACCTTC. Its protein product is CASSLDPQPYYGYTF.

CDR3 residues: CSVDAGDRGTGYTF. CDR3 DNA sequence: TGCAGCGTTGACGCGGGGGACAGGGGTACTGGCTACACCTTC. The chain combines TRBV29-1 with TRBJ1-2, with 10 bases identical to TRBD1. Germline V gene sequence: CDR1 SQVTM, CDR2 ANQGSEA. CDR3 length equals 14 residues. Trimming cost V 3 bases and J 7 bases; bases outside gene matches: 8.

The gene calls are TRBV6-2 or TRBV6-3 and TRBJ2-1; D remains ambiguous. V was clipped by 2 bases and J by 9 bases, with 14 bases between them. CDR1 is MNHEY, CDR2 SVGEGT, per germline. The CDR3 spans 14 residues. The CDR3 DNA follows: TGTGCCAGCAGTTACCGAAACCAACTCAGTGAGCAGTTCTTC. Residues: CASSYRNQLSEQFF.

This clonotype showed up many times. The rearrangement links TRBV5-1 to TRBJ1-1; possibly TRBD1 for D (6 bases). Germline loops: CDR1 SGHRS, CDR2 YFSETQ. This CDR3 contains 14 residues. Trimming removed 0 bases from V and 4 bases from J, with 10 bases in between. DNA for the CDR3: TGCGCCAGCAGCTTGGGAGGGGGGAGCACTGAAGCTTTCTTT. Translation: CASSLGGGSTEAFF.

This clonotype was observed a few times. The CDR3 nucleotides are TGTGCCAGCAGCCGGCCCCCCTTGGCGGGAGCGAGAGATACGCAGTATTTT. Its translation is CASSRPPLAGARDTQYF. This rearrangement joins TRBV6-2 or TRBV6-3 to TRBJ2-3; 7 bases fit TRBD2. The CDR3 spans 17 residues. Trimming removed 6 bases from V and 5 bases from J; junction bases left unmatched: 17. CDR1 is MNHEY, CDR2 SVGEGT, per germline.

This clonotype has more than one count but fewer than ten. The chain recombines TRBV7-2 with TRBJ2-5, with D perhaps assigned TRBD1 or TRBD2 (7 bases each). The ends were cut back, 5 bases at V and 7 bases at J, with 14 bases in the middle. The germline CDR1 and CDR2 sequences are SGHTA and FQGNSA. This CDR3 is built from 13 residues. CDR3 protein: CASSGTTGVTQYF. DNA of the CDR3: TGTGCCAGCAGCGGGACTACAGGGGTGACCCAGTACTTC.

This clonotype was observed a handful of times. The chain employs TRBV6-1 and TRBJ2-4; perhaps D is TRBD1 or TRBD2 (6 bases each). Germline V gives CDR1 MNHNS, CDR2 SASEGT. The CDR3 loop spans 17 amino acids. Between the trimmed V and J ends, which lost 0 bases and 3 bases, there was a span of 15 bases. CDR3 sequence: CASSEALGGKGKNIQYF. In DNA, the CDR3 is TGTGCCAGCAGTGAAGCGTTGGGGGGCAAAGGCAAAAACATTCAGTACTTC.

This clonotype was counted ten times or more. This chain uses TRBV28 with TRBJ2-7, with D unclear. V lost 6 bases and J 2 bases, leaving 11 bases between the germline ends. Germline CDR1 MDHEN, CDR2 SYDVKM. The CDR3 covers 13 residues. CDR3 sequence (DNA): TGTGCCAGCAGCTTAGGACGGGCCTACGAGCAGTACTTC. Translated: CASSLGRAYEQYF.

CDR3 nucleotides: TGCAGCGCCTGGGGCAACGAGCAGTACTTC. Its translation: CSAWGNEQYF. The rearrangement joins TRBV29-1 to TRBJ2-7, with D maybe TRBD1 (5 bases). With 7 bases removed from V and 5 bases from J, the gap between germline ends came to 9 bases. This CDR3 region has 10 residues. From germline, CDR1 is SQVTM and CDR2 ANQGSEA.

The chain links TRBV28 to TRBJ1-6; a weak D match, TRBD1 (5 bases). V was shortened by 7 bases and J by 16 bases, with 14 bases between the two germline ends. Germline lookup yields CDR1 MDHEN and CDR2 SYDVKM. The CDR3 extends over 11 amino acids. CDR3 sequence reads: CASKGGDLLHF. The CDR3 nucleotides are TGTGCCAGCAAGGGCGGGGACTTGCTCCACTTT.

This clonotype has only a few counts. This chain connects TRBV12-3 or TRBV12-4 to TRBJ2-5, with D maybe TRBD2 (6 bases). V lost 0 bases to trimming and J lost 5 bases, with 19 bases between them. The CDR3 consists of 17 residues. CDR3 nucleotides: TGTGCCAGCAGTTTAGCGACGGTCGTGTGGGCGGGGGAGACCCAGTACTTC. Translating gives CASSLATVVWAGETQYF.

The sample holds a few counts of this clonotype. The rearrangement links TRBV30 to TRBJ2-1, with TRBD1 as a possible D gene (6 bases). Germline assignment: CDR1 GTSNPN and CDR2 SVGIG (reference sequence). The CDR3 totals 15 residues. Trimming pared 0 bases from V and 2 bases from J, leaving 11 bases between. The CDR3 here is CAWSVTGTPYNEQFF. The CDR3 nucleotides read TGTGCCTGGAGTGTAACTGGGACACCCTACAATGAGCAGTTCTTC.

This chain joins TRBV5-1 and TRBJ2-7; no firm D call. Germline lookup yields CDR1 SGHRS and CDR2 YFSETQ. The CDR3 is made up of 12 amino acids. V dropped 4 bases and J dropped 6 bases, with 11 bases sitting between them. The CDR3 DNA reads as TGCGCCAGCAGCGTTTACGGCAGCGAGCAGTACTTC. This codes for CASSVYGSEQYF.

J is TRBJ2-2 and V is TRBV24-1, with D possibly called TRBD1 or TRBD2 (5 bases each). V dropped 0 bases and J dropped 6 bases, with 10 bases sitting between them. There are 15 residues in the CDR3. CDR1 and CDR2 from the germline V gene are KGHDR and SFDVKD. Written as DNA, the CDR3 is TGTGCCACCAGTGATTTGACCGGGACGGCCGGGGAGCTGTTTTTT. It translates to CATSDLTGTAGELFF.

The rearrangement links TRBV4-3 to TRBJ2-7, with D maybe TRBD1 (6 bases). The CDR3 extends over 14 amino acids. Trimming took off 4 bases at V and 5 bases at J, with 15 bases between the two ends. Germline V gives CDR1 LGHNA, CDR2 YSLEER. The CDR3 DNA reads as TGCGCCAGCAGCCTCAGGGGATCATCCCACGAGCAGTACTTC. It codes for CASSLRGSSHEQYF.

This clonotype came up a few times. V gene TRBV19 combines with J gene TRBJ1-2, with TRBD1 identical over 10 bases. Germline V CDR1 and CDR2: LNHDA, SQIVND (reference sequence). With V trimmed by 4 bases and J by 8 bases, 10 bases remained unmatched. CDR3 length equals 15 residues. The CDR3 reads CASSTTPGQGYGYTF. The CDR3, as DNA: TGTGCCAGTAGTACCACTCCGGGACAGGGGTACGGCTACACCTTC.

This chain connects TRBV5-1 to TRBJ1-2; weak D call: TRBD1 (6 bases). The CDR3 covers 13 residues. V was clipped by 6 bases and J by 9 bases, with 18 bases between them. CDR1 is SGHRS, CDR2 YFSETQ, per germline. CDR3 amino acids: CASTIGAGASYTF. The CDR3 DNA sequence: TGCGCCAGCACAATCGGGGCAGGGGCGAGCTACACCTTC.

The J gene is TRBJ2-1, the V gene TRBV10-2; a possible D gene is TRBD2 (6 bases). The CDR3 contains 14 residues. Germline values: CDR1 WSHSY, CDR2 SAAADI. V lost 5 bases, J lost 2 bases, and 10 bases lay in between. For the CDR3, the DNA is TGCGCCAGCAGTAAGGTAGCGGCCTACAATGAGCAGTTCTTC. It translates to CASSKVAAYNEQFF.

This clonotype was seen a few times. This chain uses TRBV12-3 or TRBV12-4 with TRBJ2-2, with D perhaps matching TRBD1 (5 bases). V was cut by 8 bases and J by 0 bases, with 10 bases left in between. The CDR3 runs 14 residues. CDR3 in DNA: TGTGCCAGCTTGAGACAGCCGAACACCGGGGAGCTGTTTTTT. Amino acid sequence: CASLRQPNTGELFF.

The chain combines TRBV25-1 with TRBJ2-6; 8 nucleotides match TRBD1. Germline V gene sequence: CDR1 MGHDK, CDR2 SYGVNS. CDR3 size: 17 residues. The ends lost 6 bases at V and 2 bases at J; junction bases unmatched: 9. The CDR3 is CASRNRGSLAGANVLTF. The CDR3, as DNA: TGTGCCAGCAGAAACAGGGGGAGTTTGGCTGGGGCCAACGTCCTGACTTTC.

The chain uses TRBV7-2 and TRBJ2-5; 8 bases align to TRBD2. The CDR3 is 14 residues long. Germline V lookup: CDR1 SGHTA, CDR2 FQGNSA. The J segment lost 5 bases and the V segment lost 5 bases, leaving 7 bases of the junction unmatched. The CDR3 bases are TGTGCCAGCAGCCCCGGGAGCGGGGGTGAGACCCAGTACTTC. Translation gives CASSPGSGGETQYF.

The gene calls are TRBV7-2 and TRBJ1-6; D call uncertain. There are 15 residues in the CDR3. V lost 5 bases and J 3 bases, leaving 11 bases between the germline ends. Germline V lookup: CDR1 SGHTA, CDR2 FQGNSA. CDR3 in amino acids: CASSPASRYNSPLHF. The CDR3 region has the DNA TGTGCCAGCAGCCCCGCTTCCCGCTATAATTCACCCCTCCACTTT.

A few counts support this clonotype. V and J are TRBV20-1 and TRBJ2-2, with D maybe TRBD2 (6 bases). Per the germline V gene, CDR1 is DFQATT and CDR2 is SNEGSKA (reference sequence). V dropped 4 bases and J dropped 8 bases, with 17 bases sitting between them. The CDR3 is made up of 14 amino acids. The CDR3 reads CSAKDRYGTGELFF. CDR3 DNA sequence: TGCAGTGCTAAAGACCGATATGGGACTGGGGAGCTGTTTTTT.

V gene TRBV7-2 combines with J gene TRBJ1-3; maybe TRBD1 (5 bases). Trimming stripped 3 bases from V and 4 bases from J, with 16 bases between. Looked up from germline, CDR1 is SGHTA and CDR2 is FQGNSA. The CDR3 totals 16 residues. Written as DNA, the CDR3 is TGTGCCAGCAGCTTTGGGGCCGGGTCCGTCGGAAACACCATATATTTT. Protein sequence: CASSFGAGSVGNTIYF.

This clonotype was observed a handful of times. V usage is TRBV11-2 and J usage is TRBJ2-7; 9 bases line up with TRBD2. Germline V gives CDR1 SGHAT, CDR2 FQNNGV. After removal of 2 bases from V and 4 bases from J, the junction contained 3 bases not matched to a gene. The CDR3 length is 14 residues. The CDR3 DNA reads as TGTGCCAGCAGCTTAAGCGCGGGAGGGTACGAGCAGTACTTC. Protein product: CASSLSAGGYEQYF.

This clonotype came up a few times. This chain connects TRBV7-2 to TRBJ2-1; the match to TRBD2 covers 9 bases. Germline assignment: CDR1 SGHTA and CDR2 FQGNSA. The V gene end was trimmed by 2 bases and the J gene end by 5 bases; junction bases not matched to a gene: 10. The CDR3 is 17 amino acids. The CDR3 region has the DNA TGTGCCAGCAGCTTACCCCTTTACCTAGCGGGGAACAATGAGCAGTTCTTC. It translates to CASSLPLYLAGNNEQFF.

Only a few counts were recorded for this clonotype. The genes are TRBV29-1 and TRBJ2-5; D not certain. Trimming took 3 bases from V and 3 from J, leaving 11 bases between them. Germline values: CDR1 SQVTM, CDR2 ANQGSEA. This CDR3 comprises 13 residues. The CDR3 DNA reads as TGCAGCGTTGAGGTCAGACGAAAAGAGACCCAGTACTTC. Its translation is CSVEVRRKETQYF. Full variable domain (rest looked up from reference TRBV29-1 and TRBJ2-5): SAVISQKPSRDICQRGTSLTIQCQVDSQVTMMFWYRQQPGQSLTLIATANQGSEATYESGFVIDKFPISRPNLTFSTLTVSNMSPEDSSIYLCSVEVRRKETQYFGPGTRLLVL.

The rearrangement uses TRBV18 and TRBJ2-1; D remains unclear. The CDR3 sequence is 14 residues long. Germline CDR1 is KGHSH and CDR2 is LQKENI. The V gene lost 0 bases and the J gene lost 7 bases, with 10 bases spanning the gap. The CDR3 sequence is CASSPPFSGNEQFF. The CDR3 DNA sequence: TGTGCCAGCTCACCACCGTTTTCCGGGAATGAGCAGTTCTTC.

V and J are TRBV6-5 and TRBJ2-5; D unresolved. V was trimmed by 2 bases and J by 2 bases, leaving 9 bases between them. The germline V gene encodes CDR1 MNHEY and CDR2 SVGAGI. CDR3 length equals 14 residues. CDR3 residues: CASSYGSLQETQYF. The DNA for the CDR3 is TGTGCCAGCAGTTACGGGTCCTTGCAAGAGACCCAGTACTTC.

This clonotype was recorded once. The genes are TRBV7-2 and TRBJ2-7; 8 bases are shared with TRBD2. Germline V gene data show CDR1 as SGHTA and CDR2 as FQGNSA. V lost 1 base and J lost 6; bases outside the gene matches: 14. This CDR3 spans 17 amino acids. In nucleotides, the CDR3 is TGTGCCAGCAGCTTAGGGCGGGCTAGCGGGCCGCAAGGCGAGCAGTACTTC. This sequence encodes CASSLGRASGPQGEQYF.

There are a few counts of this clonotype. Here the CDR3 DNA reads TGCGCCAGCAGCCTTAAACAGGGGCCGGAGACCCAGTACTTC. This encodes CASSLKQGPETQYF. The V and J genes are TRBV5-1 and TRBJ2-5; TRBD1 matches at 7 bases. Germline-derived CDR1 and CDR2 are SGHRS and YFSETQ. The CDR3 loop spans 14 amino acids. V lost 4 bases and J lost 5; bases outside the gene matches: 8.

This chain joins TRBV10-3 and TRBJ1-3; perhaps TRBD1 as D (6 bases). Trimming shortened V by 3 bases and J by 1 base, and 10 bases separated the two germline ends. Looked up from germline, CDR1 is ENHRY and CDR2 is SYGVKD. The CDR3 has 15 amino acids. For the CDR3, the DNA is TGTGCCATCAGTGACCCCGGGACATCTGGAAACACCATATATTTT. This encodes CAISDPGTSGNTIYF.